The 4 T cell receptor beta chains in this list originate from one sample, sequenced in a study of blood T cell repertoires in COVID-19. The repertoire was sequenced with immunoSEQ multiplex PCR; TCRdb's copy has only in-frame clones and lacks some. The profile covers about 250,000 clones, with around four fifths appearing a single time and 5% to 8% taken by the ten largest. Input material: peripheral blood. The receptors stem from a woman aged 55-69 years with active or convalescent COVID-19.

V and J are TRBV9 and TRBJ1-1; TRBD1 matches at 8 bases. The CDR3 is 16 amino acids. J gave up 6 bases and V 0 bases, and 10 bases lay outside the gene matches. Germline lookup yields CDR1 SGDLS and CDR2 YYNGEE. The CDR3 loop is CASSVAPHDRGSEAFF. DNA of the CDR3: TGTGCCAGCAGCGTAGCCCCCCACGACAGGGGTTCTGAAGCTTTCTTT.

This clone was counted once. The chain carries TRBV5-4 and TRBJ2-3; weak D call: TRBD2 (7 bases). Germline V gene data show CDR1 as SGHNT and CDR2 as YYREEE (reference sequence). The CDR3 length is 15 residues. The ends were cut back, 4 bases at V and 5 bases at J, with 17 bases in the middle. The CDR3 here is CASSLAGGPGDTQYF. In DNA form, the CDR3 reads TGTGCCAGCAGCCTTGCCGGGGGGCCGGGAGATACGCAGTATTTT.

V is TRBV18 and J is TRBJ2-7; 8 nucleotides agree with TRBD1. V shed 5 bases and J 5 bases; nucleotides not matched to a gene: 2. This CDR3 contains 12 residues. Germline-derived CDR1 and CDR2 are KGHSH and LQKENI. This CDR3 reads CASSKDRDEQYV. The DNA for the CDR3 is TGTGCCAGCTCAAAGGACAGGGACGAGCAGTACGTC.

This chain connects TRBV6-2 or TRBV6-3 to TRBJ1-2; 8 nucleotides agree with TRBD1. V was pared by 2 bases and J by 3 bases, with 8 bases of the junction left unmatched. This CDR3 contains 16 residues. In germline, CDR1 is MNHEY, CDR2 SVGEGT. CDR3 in DNA: TGTGCCAGCAGTTACGCGGGACAGGCTTGGGACTATGGCTACACCTTC. Translated, it gives CASSYAGQAWDYGYTF.